Below are 25 T cell receptor beta chains sequenced from a single sample in a study of OX40 agonist ivuxolimab in advanced cancers. Method: immunoSEQ multiplex PCR; TCRdb's copy keeps in-frame clones and lacks some. The sample carries around 19,000 clones, roughly 70% recorded once. The sequences come from CD4+ or CD8+ T cells sorted from blood, collected in a trial of the OX40 agonist ivuxolimab. The receptors were gathered from an adult with an advanced solid tumor such as melanoma, head and neck, liver or kidney cancer.

The chain employs TRBV27 and TRBJ2-1; TRBD2 is a possible D gene (6 bases). Per germline, CDR1 MNHEY and CDR2 SMNVEV (reference sequence). The CDR3 runs 16 residues. V lost 0 bases, J lost 4 bases, and 13 bases lay in between. The chain's CDR3 is CASSLSGLPQYNEQFF. The CDR3 DNA is TGTGCCAGCAGTTTATCGGGACTCCCTCAATACAATGAGCAGTTCTTC.

J is TRBJ1-2 and V is TRBV7-8; the match to TRBD1 covers 7 bases. The CDR3 extends over 17 amino acids. V was pared by 3 bases and J by 2 bases, with 12 bases of the junction left unmatched. Germline CDR1 is SGHVS and CDR2 is FQNEAQ. CDR3 sequence: CASSLDRGATGNYGYTF. The DNA of the CDR3 is TGTGCCAGCAGCTTGGACCGAGGGGCGACAGGGAACTATGGCTACACCTTC.

The CDR3, as DNA: TGTGCCAGCAGCTTGGCCGGACAGAACGAGCAGTACTTC. Its translation: CASSLAGQNEQYF. The chain links TRBV5-4 to TRBJ2-7; perhaps TRBD1 as D (6 bases). From germline, CDR1 is SGHNT and CDR2 YYREEE (reference sequence). The CDR3 extends over 13 amino acids. V gave up 0 bases and J gave up 5 bases, with 9 bases separating them.

The chain uses TRBV4-1 and TRBJ1-6; tentatively, D is TRBD1 (5 bases). CDR1 and CDR2 from the germline V gene are MGHRA and YSYEKL. The V and J ends lost 1 base and 7 bases respectively, with 14 bases between them. The CDR3 contains 16 residues. The CDR3 loop reads CASSQVGGVSNSPLHF. The DNA for the CDR3 is TGCGCCAGCAGCCAAGTCGGGGGGGTGAGCAATTCACCCCTCCACTTT.

This clone was counted ten times or more. The chain employs TRBV9 and TRBJ1-1; D remains ambiguous. The CDR3 runs 13 residues. CDR1 SGDLS and CDR2 YYNGEE come from the germline V gene. The germline V and J ends were trimmed by 0 bases and 8 bases, with 11 bases remaining between them. The chain's CDR3 is CASSVGFSGEAFF. The CDR3 bases are TGTGCCAGCAGCGTAGGCTTCTCTGGGGAAGCTTTCTTT. The complete variable domain, with remaining parts taken from reference TRBV9 and TRBJ1-1, reads DSGVTQTPKHLITATGQRVTLRCSPRSGDLSVYWYQQSLDQGLQFLIQYYNGEERAKGNILERFSAQQFPDLHSELNLSSLELGDSALYFCASSVGFSGEAFFGQGTRLTVV.

The J gene is TRBJ2-7, the V gene TRBV4-1; no reliable D call. The CDR3 is made up of 15 amino acids. The V end was cut by 0 bases, the J end by 2 bases, with 11 bases between. Germline assignment: CDR1 MGHRA and CDR2 YSYEKL. The CDR3 region is CASSQDLGPAYEQYF. For the CDR3, the DNA is TGCGCCAGCAGCCAAGATCTCGGCCCGGCCTACGAGCAGTACTTC.

V gene TRBV4-3 combines with J gene TRBJ1-3, with 9 bases aligning to TRBD1. CDR1 is LGHNA and CDR2 is YSLEER in the germline V gene. The V gene end was trimmed by 8 bases and the J gene end by 6 bases; junction bases not matched to a gene: 8. The CDR3 extends over 14 amino acids. CDR3 loop: CASRPGQGVNTIYF. CDR3 DNA sequence: TGCGCCAGCCGCCCGGGACAGGGAGTAAACACCATATATTTT.

The chain recombines TRBV28 with TRBJ2-1; weak D call: TRBD2 (5 bases). CDR1 MDHEN and CDR2 SYDVKM come from the germline V gene. V lost 6 bases to trimming and J lost 2 bases, with 14 bases between them. The CDR3 is made up of 15 amino acids. The CDR3 bases are TGTGCCAGCAGCTTACTAGATATCACCTACAATGAGCAGTTCTTC. Its protein is CASSLLDITYNEQFF.

The genes are TRBV7-9 and TRBJ1-1; a weak D match, TRBD1 (6 bases). The CDR3 runs 14 residues. The ends were cut back, 2 bases at V and 5 bases at J, with 12 bases in the middle. The germline CDR1 and CDR2 sequences are SEHNR and FQNEAQ (reference sequence). The CDR3 region has the DNA TGTGCCAGCAGCTTAAATCAGGGGCGGACTGAAGCTTTCTTT. This codes for CASSLNQGRTEAFF.

The chain carries TRBV4-1 and TRBJ1-5; no clear D gene. This CDR3 contains 14 residues. Germline lookup yields CDR1 MGHRA and CDR2 YSYEKL. V shed 0 bases and J shed 0 bases, with 3 bases lying between them. The CDR3 sequence: CASSQDDSNQPQHF. DNA of the CDR3: TGCGCCAGCAGCCAAGACGATAGCAATCAGCCCCAGCATTTT.

V gene TRBV6-1 combines with J gene TRBJ1-2; 7 nucleotides align to TRBD1. Germline values: CDR1 MNHNS, CDR2 SASEGT. Trimming removed 1 base from V and 1 base from J; junction bases left unmatched: 3. This CDR3 spans 15 amino acids. CDR3 loop: CASSEVTGNNYGYTF. The CDR3 DNA reads TGTGCCAGCAGTGAAGTGACAGGGAATAACTATGGCTACACCTTC.

This rearrangement joins TRBV2 to TRBJ2-3; 8 bases match TRBD2. The CDR3 is made up of 15 amino acids. Germline V gene lookup returns CDR1 SNHLY and CDR2 FYNNEI. J gave up 4 bases and V 2 bases, and 5 bases lay outside the gene matches. In nucleotides, the CDR3 is TGTGCCAGCAGTGAAAAGCGGGAGTACCCAGATACGCAGTATTTT. Translated, it gives CASSEKREYPDTQYF.

In this sample, this clone turned up once. This chain joins TRBV6-5 and TRBJ1-6; no reliable D call. The CDR3 runs to 14 residues. V was trimmed by 3 bases and J by 7 bases, leaving 10 bases between them. CDR1 MNHEY and CDR2 SVGAGI come from the germline V gene. CDR3 DNA sequence: TGTGCCAGCAGTTATACTGGGATGAATTCACCCCTCCACTTT. This codes for CASSYTGMNSPLHF.

This clone was picked up one time. V gene TRBV28 combines with J gene TRBJ2-1; 9 bases match TRBD2. Unmatched junction bases numbered 6, after V lost 3 bases and J lost 9 bases. The CDR3 loop spans 14 amino acids. CDR1 is MDHEN, CDR2 SYDVKM, per germline. This chain's CDR3 is CASSFWREGREQFF. CDR3 DNA sequence: TGTGCCAGCAGTTTTTGGCGGGAGGGCCGTGAGCAGTTCTTC.

This clone was detected a few times. This chain uses TRBV7-8 with TRBJ2-1, with D maybe TRBD2 (5 bases). Germline V lookup: CDR1 SGHVS, CDR2 FQNEAQ. This CDR3 is 13 amino acids long. Trimming shortened V by 8 bases and J by 4 bases, and 12 bases separated the two germline ends. CDR3 DNA: TGTGCCAGCTTCCCATCGGGGTACAATGAGCAGTTCTTC. This codes for CASFPSGYNEQFF. Looking up the rest from reference TRBV7-8 and TRBJ2-1 gives the full variable domain: GAGVSQSPRYKVAKRGQDVALRCDPISGHVSLFWYQQALGQGPEFLTYFQNEAQLDKSGLPSDRFFAERPEGSVSTLKIQRTQQEDSAVYLCASFPSGYNEQFFGPGTRLTVL.

The chain uses TRBV4-3 and TRBJ1-3; D unclear. With 0 bases removed from V and 0 bases from J, the gap between germline ends came to 15 bases. This CDR3 spans 18 amino acids. From germline, CDR1 is LGHNA and CDR2 YSLEER. CDR3 coding DNA: TGCGCCAGCAGCCAAGATTTTGTGGGCAGGAGCTCTGGAAACACCATATATTTT. Amino acids: CASSQDFVGRSSGNTIYF.

V is TRBV7-9 and J is TRBJ2-3; no firm D call. The ends were cut back, 1 base at V and 3 bases at J, with 8 bases in the middle. Germline V gene lookup returns CDR1 SEHNR and CDR2 FQNEAQ (reference sequence). The CDR3 extends over 14 amino acids. The CDR3 here is CASSLVGDTDTQYF. In DNA, the CDR3 is TGTGCCAGCAGCTTAGTTGGGGATACAGATACGCAGTATTTT.

The chain joins TRBV18 to TRBJ2-7, with 9 bases aligning to TRBD1. Germline assignment: CDR1 KGHSH and CDR2 LQKENI. CDR3 size: 13 residues. Germline trimming cut 5 bases from V and 4 bases from J; bases unmatched to any gene: 3. The CDR3 region has the DNA TGTGCCAGCTCAGGGACAGGGAGGTACGAGCAGTACTTC. Residues: CASSGTGRYEQYF.

V and J are TRBV5-5 and TRBJ2-7; no clear D gene. Trimming removed 3 bases from V and 7 bases from J, with 8 bases in between. The germline V gene has CDR1 SGHKS and CDR2 YYEKEE (reference sequence). CDR3 size: 11 residues. This chain's CDR3 is CASSYMEEQYF. CDR3 DNA sequence: TGTGCCAGCAGCTACATGGAAGAGCAGTACTTC.

The chain carries TRBV5-1 and TRBJ1-6; 9 nucleotides agree with TRBD1. The V and J ends lost 5 bases and 7 bases, in that order; junction bases with no gene match: 13. Per germline, CDR1 SGHRS and CDR2 YFSETQ. The CDR3 totals 17 residues. The CDR3 loop is CASRIAVGQGMNSPLHF. The CDR3 bases are TGCGCCAGCAGGATCGCCGTGGGACAGGGCATGAATTCACCCCTCCACTTT.

The V call is TRBV2, the J call TRBJ2-1; maybe TRBD1 (6 bases). Germline assignment: CDR1 SNHLY and CDR2 FYNNEI. V was pared by 7 bases and J by 7 bases, with 11 bases between. This CDR3 region has 12 residues. CDR3 in amino acids: CASTSQGNEQFF. In nucleotides, the CDR3 is TGTGCCAGCACCAGTCAGGGGAATGAGCAGTTCTTC.

The chain links TRBV19 to TRBJ2-1; 9 nucleotides agree with TRBD2. Germline V gene sequence: CDR1 LNHDA, CDR2 SQIVND (reference sequence). This CDR3 comprises 16 residues. V gave up 4 bases and J gave up 4 bases; unmatched junction bases: 8. CDR3 residues: CASSTTGTSYYNEQFF. CDR3 nucleotides: TGTGCCAGTAGTACCACCGGGACTAGCTATTACAATGAGCAGTTCTTC.

The rearrangement joins TRBV6-5 to TRBJ2-3, with D perhaps TRBD1 (6 bases). CDR1 and CDR2 from the germline V gene are MNHEY and SVGAGI. The CDR3 loop spans 14 amino acids. Deletions cut 2 bases from V and 4 bases from J, with 10 bases between. This CDR3 reads CASSYEQGSDTQYF. CDR3 DNA: TGTGCCAGCAGTTACGAACAGGGATCAGATACGCAGTATTTT.

The chain has TRBV10-2 and TRBJ2-1; 8 bases fit TRBD2. The V segment lost 2 bases and the J segment 5 bases; nucleotides outside the gene matches: 2. The CDR3 extends over 14 amino acids. The V gene's germline CDR1 is WSHSY and CDR2 SAAADI. For the CDR3, the DNA is TGCGCCAGCAGTGAGAGCGGGGGTAACAATGAGCAGTTCTTC. Protein product: CASSESGGNNEQFF.

The chain joins TRBV14 to TRBJ1-6, with a tentative D call TRBD1 (5 bases). Germline CDR1 and CDR2: SGHDN and FVKESK. This CDR3 comprises 14 residues. Trimming pared 7 bases from V and 7 bases from J, leaving 14 bases between. DNA for the CDR3: TGTGCCAGCATTCCGGGACGGAAAAATTCACCCCTCCACTTT. Residues: CASIPGRKNSPLHF.